A single sample gave rise to the 20 T cell receptor beta chains below, sequenced in a study of cytomegalovirus exposure and HLA in healthy donors. Vbeta (60) and Jbeta (13) primers were used in the PCR. TCRdb's table, derived via immunoSEQ multiplex PCR, lists solely in-frame clones and lacks some. The profile shows 130,000 to 150,000 clones, over 60% of them singletons. Sequencing was done on a sample of PBMCs. Source of these receptors: a male donor in good health and CMV-seronegative.

V gene TRBV7-2 combines with J gene TRBJ1-4; D is uncertain. CDR1 is SGHTA, CDR2 FQGNSA, per germline. V dropped 3 bases and J dropped 8 bases, with 10 bases sitting between them. The CDR3 has 13 amino acids. CDR3: CASSFSGPEKLFF. The CDR3 region has the DNA TGTGCCAGCAGCTTTAGTGGGCCCGAAAAACTGTTTTTT.

This chain links TRBV12-5 with TRBJ2-3, with unresolved D. The CDR3 contains 13 residues. V was pared by 0 bases and J by 8 bases, with 9 bases between. Germline loops: CDR1 LGHNT, CDR2 FRNRAP. The chain's CDR3 is CASGLVASSTQYF. The CDR3 DNA sequence: TGTGCTAGTGGTTTGGTGGCTTCTAGTACGCAGTATTTT.

The V and J genes are TRBV5-5 and TRBJ1-5, with 8 nucleotides matching TRBD1. There are 14 residues in the CDR3. The germline V gene encodes CDR1 SGHKS and CDR2 YYEKEE (reference sequence). The ends lost 4 bases at V and 2 bases at J; junction bases unmatched: 2. CDR3 residues: CASSVDRGNQPQHF. CDR3 sequence (DNA): TGTGCCAGCAGCGTGGACAGGGGCAATCAGCCCCAGCATTTT.

This clone was counted between two and nine times. The genes are TRBV6-5 and TRBJ1-1; D call uncertain. Germline loops: CDR1 MNHEY, CDR2 SVGAGI. CDR3 length: 14 residues. Trimming cost V 0 bases and J 5 bases, with 10 bases left between them. The CDR3 bases are TGTGCCAGCAGTTACTCGTCCGGGGTAACTGAAGCTTTCTTT. It is translated as CASSYSSGVTEAFF.

The V gene is TRBV18, the J gene TRBJ1-1; no firm D call. The V and J ends lost 4 bases and 3 bases respectively, with 9 bases between them. The CDR3 is made up of 13 amino acids. Germline V gene lookup returns CDR1 KGHSH and CDR2 LQKENI. DNA of the CDR3: TGTGCCAGCTCACTTTCGGCGGACACTGAAGCTTTCTTT. Its protein product is CASSLSADTEAFF. Full variable domain (outside the CDR3, taken from reference TRBV18 and TRBJ1-1): NAGVMQNPRHLVRRRGQEARLRCSPMKGHSHVYWYRQLPEEGLKFMVYLQKENIIDESGMPKERFSAEFPKEGPSILRIQQVVRGDSAAYFCASSLSADTEAFFGQGTRLTVV.

This chain joins TRBV25-1 and TRBJ1-2; D remains ambiguous. The V gene lost 5 bases and the J gene lost 4 bases, with 5 bases spanning the gap. Germline lookup yields CDR1 MGHDK and CDR2 SYGVNS. There are 11 residues in the CDR3. The CDR3 spells CASSFSYGYTF. The CDR3 DNA sequence: TGTGCCAGCAGTTTCAGCTATGGCTACACCTTC.

CDR3 DNA: TGCGCCAGCCGGGACACAGCTACTGGAAACACCATATATTTT. Translating it yields CASRDTATGNTIYF. J is TRBJ1-3 and V is TRBV5-1, with TRBD1 as a possible D gene (6 bases). Germline CDR1 and CDR2: SGHRS and YFSETQ. The CDR3 consists of 14 residues. V was trimmed by 7 bases and J by 2 bases, leaving 13 bases between them.

This clone turned up a few times. J is TRBJ2-3 and V is TRBV18; 10 nucleotides line up with TRBD2. The length of the CDR3 is 16 residues. CDR1 and CDR2 from the germline V gene are KGHSH and LQKENI. Trimming cost V 4 bases and J 5 bases; bases outside gene matches: 9. The CDR3 sequence: CASSRTGTSDQDTQYF. The CDR3 coding sequence is TGTGCCAGCTCACGAACCGGGACTAGCGATCAAGATACGCAGTATTTT.

The chain links TRBV5-5 to TRBJ1-3, with 8 bases aligning to TRBD1. Trimming removed 4 bases from V and 2 bases from J; junction bases left unmatched: 11. The CDR3 has 17 amino acids. The germline V gene encodes CDR1 SGHKS and CDR2 YYEKEE (reference sequence). The CDR3 here is CASSPFIRGLAGNTIYF. CDR3 coding DNA: TGTGCCAGCAGCCCCTTTATCAGGGGGCTGGCTGGAAACACCATATATTTT.

The chain recombines TRBV7-9 with TRBJ2-7; D may be TRBD2 (6 bases). Germline V gene data show CDR1 as SEHNR and CDR2 as FQNEAQ (reference sequence). The germline V and J ends were trimmed by 8 bases and 2 bases, with 16 bases remaining between them. This CDR3 contains 14 residues. CDR3 loop: CASEEGLGTYEQYF. DNA for the CDR3: TGTGCCAGCGAGGAGGGGTTAGGCACCTACGAGCAGTACTTC. The complete variable domain, with remaining parts taken from reference TRBV7-9 and TRBJ2-7, reads DTGVSQNPRHKITKRGQNVTFRCDPISEHNRLYWYRQTLGQGPEFLTYFQNEAQLEKSRLLSDRFSAERPKGSFSTLEIQRTEQGDSAMYLCASEEGLGTYEQYFGPGTRLTVT.

The chain is built from TRBV10-3 and TRBJ2-5; 7 nucleotides match TRBD2. The CDR3 sequence is 16 residues long. The germline gives CDR1 ENHRY, CDR2 SYGVKD. The V segment lost 3 bases and the J segment 5 bases; nucleotides outside the gene matches: 12. The CDR3, as DNA: TGTGCCATCAGTGACGGATCGGCGGGAGACGGGGAGACCCAGTACTTC. It is translated as CAISDGSAGDGETQYF.

The V and J genes are TRBV7-9 and TRBJ1-1; D is unclear. Germline V gives CDR1 SEHNR, CDR2 FQNEAQ (reference sequence). V was trimmed by 5 bases and J by 1 base, leaving 14 bases between them. CDR3 length: 15 residues. The CDR3 loop reads CASSPPGTANTEAFF. CDR3 DNA sequence: TGTGCCAGCAGCCCTCCAGGAACAGCGAACACTGAAGCTTTCTTT.

The V and J genes are TRBV4-3 and TRBJ2-5, with D possibly TRBD1 on 5 matching bases. Germline CDR1 and CDR2: LGHNA and YSLEER. Between the trimmed V and J ends, which lost 3 bases and 2 bases, there was a span of 13 bases. The CDR3 loop spans 15 amino acids. The CDR3 region is CASSQGQRYQETQYF. For the CDR3, the DNA is TGCGCCAGCAGCCAGGGGCAGCGTTATCAAGAGACCCAGTACTTC.

V gene TRBV19 combines with J gene TRBJ2-2, with D perhaps matching TRBD1 (5 bases). The ends were cut back, 1 base at V and 4 bases at J, with 7 bases in the middle. Germline values: CDR1 LNHDA, CDR2 SQIVND (reference sequence). The CDR3 is made up of 14 amino acids. Written as DNA, the CDR3 is TGTGCCAGTAGTATAGGGGGCCTCACCGGGGAGCTGTTTTTT. This gives the protein CASSIGGLTGELFF.

This clone was detected only once. The V and J genes are TRBV4-3 and TRBJ2-3, with 7 nucleotides matching TRBD2. Germline CDR1 is LGHNA and CDR2 is YSLEER. After removal of 0 bases from V and 4 bases from J, the junction contained 4 bases not matched to a gene. CDR3 size: 15 residues. The CDR3 DNA follows: TGCGCCAGCAGCCAAGACGACCTAGCGGCAGATACGCAGTATTTT. This translates into CASSQDDLAADTQYF.

The chain joins TRBV19 to TRBJ1-5; D is possibly TRBD1 (5 bases). This CDR3 has 13 residues. The V end lost 2 bases, the J end lost 4 bases, and 6 bases lay between the germline ends. Germline CDR1 is LNHDA and CDR2 is SQIVND (reference sequence). CDR3 nucleotide sequence: TGTGCCAGTAGTATATCAGGGAATCAGCCCCAGCATTTT. It specifies CASSISGNQPQHF.

The V call is TRBV13, the J call TRBJ2-7; D might be TRBD1 (6 bases). The V and J ends lost 5 bases and 6 bases respectively, with 8 bases between them. Germline values: CDR1 PRHDT, CDR2 FYEKMQ (reference sequence). CDR3 length: 11 amino acids. CDR3 in DNA: TGTGCCAGCAGCGTGACAGGCGAGCAGTACTTC. Protein sequence: CASSVTGEQYF.

The chain joins TRBV5-1 to TRBJ2-7; weak D call: TRBD1 (5 bases). Germline V gives CDR1 SGHRS, CDR2 YFSETQ. The CDR3 totals 15 residues. V was trimmed by 0 bases and J by 7 bases, leaving 17 bases between them. The CDR3 DNA reads as TGCGCCAGCAGCTTGGAGGCAGGGCACTTGGGAGAGCAGTACTTC. It encodes CASSLEAGHLGEQYF. Full variable domain (outside the CDR3, taken from reference TRBV5-1 and TRBJ2-7): KAGVTQTPRYLIKTRGQQVTLSCSPISGHRSVSWYQQTPGQGLQFLFEYFSETQRNKGNFPGRFSGRQFSNSRSEMNVSTLELGDSALYLCASSLEAGHLGEQYFGPGTRLTVT.

J is TRBJ1-1 and V is TRBV7-9; D uncertain. Trimming cost V 0 bases and J 0 bases, with 5 bases left between them. Germline V gene sequence: CDR1 SEHNR, CDR2 FQNEAQ (reference sequence). The CDR3 is 14 amino acids. For the CDR3, the DNA is TGTGCCAGCAGCTTAGCTAGCATGAACACTGAAGCTTTCTTT. Its translation is CASSLASMNTEAFF.

The rearrangement joins TRBV7-2 to TRBJ2-1, with 9 bases lining up with TRBD2. Germline CDR1 and CDR2: SGHTA and FQGNSA. This CDR3 has 18 amino acids. J was trimmed by 0 bases and V by 5 bases; bases with no gene match: 11. The DNA for the CDR3 is TGTGCCAGCAGCCCTCAAGCGGGGGGTCCTAGCTCCTACAATGAGCAGTTCTTC. It is translated as CASSPQAGGPSSYNEQFF.